The clone carrying this T cell receptor (beta chain) has more than one count but fewer than ten. The V gene lost 5 bases and the J gene lost 0 bases, with 14 bases spanning the gap. The CDR3 spans 16 residues. Germline assignment: CDR1 LNHNV and CDR2 YYDKDF (reference sequence). This specimen comes from a study of blood T cell repertoires in COVID-19. Study-wide background: There were acute and convalescent COVID-19 samples, and they came from the United States, Italy and Spain.

Some clones are missing from TCRdb's copy, which holds only in-frame ones; the method was immunoSEQ multiplex PCR. The data hold about 190,000 clones, with approximately 78% observed a single time. Specimen: PBMCs or T cells enriched from blood (not recorded which). The rearrangement uses TRBV15 and TRBJ2-1; D possibly corresponds to TRBD2 (5 bases). This clonotype was sampled from a woman in her forties or fifties who had recovered from COVID-19. CDR3 coding DNA: TGTGCCACCAGCTATCACCGGGGATTCTCCTACAATGAGCAGTTCTTC. It codes for CATSYHRGFSYNEQFF.